This T cell receptor (beta chain) was profiled in a study of T cells in localized non-small cell lung cancer. CDR1 and CDR2 from the germline V gene are LNHDA and SQIVND (reference sequence). V lost 0 bases and J lost 6, with 0 bases in between. There are 11 residues in the CDR3. Comments on this clone: Antigen: not known.

Broader study findings: Increased T cell density in blood showed an association with longer overall survival. In adjacent lung, a median around 50 of the top 100 tumor clones were found. Sequencing covered just one tumor region, so heterogeneity cannot be ruled out. Uninvolved adjacent lung showed peak T cell clonality, exceeding tumor.

Produced via immunoSEQ multiplex PCR; TCRdb's table is partial and in-frame only. The table has about 2,000 clones, 24% seen once. The TCR sequence derives from a female donor at least 60 years old with stage II lung adenocarcinoma. Sample: lung tumor tissue, taken before any cancer treatment. The chain employs TRBV19 and TRBJ2-1; no clear D gene. DNA for the CDR3: TGTGCCAGTAGTATAGACAATGAGCAGTTCTTC. As protein: CASSIDNEQFF.